The 8 T cell receptor beta chains reported below all come from one sample, sequenced in a study of cytomegalovirus exposure and HLA in healthy donors. In the PCR, 60 Vbeta and 13 Jbeta primers were used. Method: immunoSEQ multiplex PCR; TCRdb's copy keeps in-frame clones and lacks some. The sample comprises approximately 64,000 clones, over 70% of which are singletons, and approximately 4.8% rests with the top ten. Sequenced material: PBMCs. Receptors were obtained from a male donor in good health and CMV-seropositive.

The table lists this clone with a few counts. The V gene is TRBV19, the J gene TRBJ1-2, with D maybe TRBD1 (5 bases). This CDR3 spans 18 amino acids. CDR1 and CDR2 (germline): LNHDA, SQIVND (reference sequence). Trimming took off 6 bases at V and 2 bases at J, with 25 bases between the two ends. CDR3 residues: CASSPRAGQFSWNYGYTF. The CDR3, as DNA: TGTGCCAGTAGCCCTCGCGCGGGGCAGTTTTCCTGGAACTATGGCTACACCTTC.

This chain links TRBV4-2 with TRBJ1-1; D gene unclear. Trimming shortened V by 2 bases and J by 7 bases, and 11 bases separated the two germline ends. This CDR3 has 13 residues. Germline loops: CDR1 LGHNA, CDR2 YNFKEQ. The CDR3 sequence is CASSQNKRFEAFF. CDR3 in DNA: TGTGCCAGCAGCCAAAACAAACGCTTTGAAGCTTTCTTT.

In its sample, this clone was seen once. The V gene is TRBV13, the J gene TRBJ2-1; 8 bases align to TRBD1. The ends lost 8 bases at V and 6 bases at J; junction bases unmatched: 6. The CDR3 is 13 residues long. The germline V gene encodes CDR1 PRHDT and CDR2 FYEKMQ (reference sequence). In nucleotides, the CDR3 is TGTGCCAGCCGCGTGACAGGGGTCAATGAGCAGTTCTTC. It encodes CASRVTGVNEQFF. The full variable domain, with the rest looked up from reference TRBV13 and TRBJ2-1, is AAGVIQSPRHLIKEKRETATLKCYPIPRHDTVYWYQQGPGQDPQFLISFYEKMQSDKGSIPDRFSAQQFSDYHSELNMSSLELGDSALYFCASRVTGVNEQFFGPGTRLTVL.

CDR3 sequence reads: CASSRDRGANSPLHF. The CDR3 DNA sequence: TGTGCCAGCAGCCGAGACAGGGGTGCTAATTCACCCCTCCACTTT. This rearrangement joins TRBV6-6 to TRBJ1-6, with 8 bases lining up with TRBD1. V lost 6 bases and J lost 6; bases outside the gene matches: 7. The germline gives CDR1 MNHNY, CDR2 SVGAGI (reference sequence). This CDR3 comprises 15 residues.

The rearrangement uses TRBV12-5 and TRBJ1-5, with TRBD1 as a possible D gene (5 bases). V lost 0 bases, J lost 4 bases, and 22 bases lay in between. Germline CDR1 reads LGHNT; CDR2 reads FRNRAP. The CDR3 consists of 19 residues. The CDR3 here is CASGLVRPSPQGPNQPQHF. CDR3 coding DNA: TGTGCTAGTGGTTTGGTACGTCCCTCCCCCCAGGGCCCGAATCAGCCCCAGCATTTT.

The V gene is TRBV7-2, the J gene TRBJ1-2, with TRBD1 matching over 8 bases. Per the germline V gene, CDR1 is SGHTA and CDR2 is FQGNSA. This CDR3 spans 14 amino acids. V shed 7 bases and J 3 bases; nucleotides not matched to a gene: 7. CDR3 amino acids: CASTRTGQDYGYTF. DNA of the CDR3: TGTGCCAGCACCCGGACAGGGCAGGACTATGGCTACACCTTC.

The chain uses TRBV29-1 and TRBJ2-5; TRBD2 might be the D (5 bases). The V end was cut by 0 bases, the J end by 9 bases, with 14 bases between. Germline assignment: CDR1 SQVTM and CDR2 ANQGSEA. CDR3 length: 13 residues. CDR3 amino acids: CSVEEASLWAQYF. The CDR3 DNA is TGCAGCGTTGAAGAGGCTAGCCTCTGGGCCCAGTACTTC.

The chain links TRBV9 to TRBJ2-2; 9 bases agree with TRBD1. The germline V gene has CDR1 SGDLS and CDR2 YYNGEE. V dropped 3 bases and J dropped 5; count of bases not matched to a gene: 11. The CDR3 is 17 amino acids. CDR3 DNA sequence: TGTGCCAGCAGCGCCTCCTCCGGGACAGGGAAAACCGGGGAGCTGTTTTTT. Protein: CASSASSGTGKTGELFF.